Presented here are 9 T cell receptor beta chains from one specimen sequenced in a study of graft-versus-host responses after intestinal transplantation. Measured with immunoSEQ multiplex PCR; TCRdb has only the in-frame clones, and not every one. Here the sample spans just over 95,000 clones, about 94% being singletons. Which antigens these TCRs recognize remains unknown. Sequenced here: unstimulated CD4+ T cells sorted from spleen or lymph node cells, sampled before intestinal transplant. These receptors originate from a human donor who received an intestinal transplant.

The chain couples TRBV5-4 to TRBJ1-6; D gene ambiguous. Germline lookup yields CDR1 SGHNT and CDR2 YYREEE (reference sequence). The V end was cut by 0 bases, the J end by 8 bases, with 6 bases between. This CDR3 has 13 residues. CDR3 sequence reads: CASSLEIDSPLHF. For the CDR3, the DNA is TGTGCCAGCAGCTTGGAAATAGATTCACCCCTCCACTTT.

The chain is built from TRBV14 and TRBJ2-1, with 8 bases fitting TRBD1. Looked up from germline, CDR1 is SGHDN and CDR2 is FVKESK. The CDR3 spans 16 residues. V shed 4 bases, J shed 6 bases, and the junction held 11 bases outside the gene matches. The CDR3 coding sequence is TGTGCCAGCAGCCTTCCGAGCCTTACAGGGGGCAATGAGCAGTTCTTC. It encodes CASSLPSLTGGNEQFF.

The CDR3 DNA reads as TGTGCCAGCAAAGGACAGGGGGCAGATACGCAGTATTTT. Encoded protein: CASKGQGADTQYF. J is TRBJ2-3 and V is TRBV11-3; 10 bases are a match to TRBD1. The CDR3 consists of 13 residues. Trimming cost V 7 bases and J 4 bases; bases outside gene matches: 2. CDR1 SGHNT and CDR2 YENEEA come from the germline V gene.

The rearrangement uses TRBV5-8 and TRBJ2-3; TRBD2 agrees at 7 bases. CDR1 and CDR2 (germline): SGHTS, YDEGEE. CDR3 size: 15 residues. The ends lost 2 bases at V and 4 bases at J; junction bases unmatched: 7. The CDR3 region has the DNA TGTGCCAGCAGCTTAGTGGGAGGGGCCGCAGATACGCAGTATTTT. Protein sequence: CASSLVGGAADTQYF.

The DNA for the CDR3 is TGTGCCAGCACCCCAACCGTGGGGGGAGGAAACACCATATATTTT. Residues: CASTPTVGGGNTIYF. The rearrangement joins TRBV6-5 to TRBJ1-3; a possible D gene is TRBD1 (5 bases). V gave up 7 bases and J gave up 4 bases, with 17 bases separating them. Per germline, CDR1 MNHEY and CDR2 SVGAGI. The CDR3 has 15 residues.

V and J are TRBV10-2 and TRBJ1-5, with TRBD1 identical over 7 bases. The V gene end was trimmed by 6 bases and the J gene end by 4 bases; junction bases not matched to a gene: 9. The CDR3 sequence is 15 residues long. The germline gives CDR1 WSHSY, CDR2 SAAADI. The CDR3, as DNA: TGCGCCAGCAGCTCGACAGGGAAGGGGAATCAGCCCCAGCATTTT. Translating it yields CASSSTGKGNQPQHF.

V is TRBV10-3 and J is TRBJ2-2; 14 nucleotides agree with TRBD2. Germline values: CDR1 ENHRY, CDR2 SYGVKD. J gave up 6 bases and V 4 bases, and 1 base lay outside the gene matches. The CDR3 is made up of 15 amino acids. CDR3 DNA: TGTGCCATCAGTGGACTAGCGGGAGGGCCCGGGGAGCTGTTTTTT. Translated: CAISGLAGGPGELFF.

The rearrangement links TRBV19 to TRBJ1-2, with D possibly TRBD1 on 6 matching bases. The V and J ends lost 1 base and 4 bases respectively, with 16 bases between them. Germline loops: CDR1 LNHDA, CDR2 SQIVND (reference sequence). The CDR3 sequence is 16 residues long. The CDR3 is CASSIAPQDSTYGYTF. The DNA for the CDR3 is TGTGCCAGTAGTATAGCCCCACAGGACAGTACCTATGGCTACACCTTC.

The rearrangement joins TRBV5-4 to TRBJ2-7; TRBD1 matches 7 bases. V lost 2 bases and J lost 2; bases outside the gene matches: 7. Looked up from germline, CDR1 is SGHNT and CDR2 is YYREEE (reference sequence). The CDR3 has 15 residues. CDR3 loop: CASSFDTGTAYEQYF. In nucleotides, the CDR3 is TGTGCCAGCAGCTTCGATACCGGGACAGCCTACGAGCAGTACTTC.